The clone carrying this T cell receptor (beta chain) showed up many times. Its matching antigen is unknown. This record belongs to a study of cytomegalovirus exposure and HLA in healthy donors. The wider study: Within the Caucasian-associated ancestry cluster were around 81% of the roughly 380 genotyped donors. Whole-study results and caveats: Most CMV-associated TCR beta chains appeared HLA-restricted in a later analysis. Investigators reported some 150 TCR beta chains as tied to cytomegalovirus. In a later analysis, specific HLA alleles were associated with 15,000 or so TCR beta sequences at a 0.05 false discovery rate.

There are 16 residues in the CDR3. Germline lookup yields CDR1 LGHNT and CDR2 FRNRAP. V lost 7 bases to trimming and J lost 5 bases; unmatched junction nucleotides: 11. The PCR used 60 Vbeta and 13 Jbeta primers. Some clones are missing from TCRdb's copy, which holds only in-frame ones; the method was immunoSEQ multiplex PCR. This sample has fewer than 30,000 clones, with more than 55% found just once. This receptor was identified in a male donor in good health and CMV-seropositive. J is TRBJ1-5 and V is TRBV12-5, with 10 bases matching TRBD1. Input material: PBMCs. The CDR3: CASAPGGTGAYQPQHF. CDR3 nucleotide sequence: TGTGCTAGTGCCCCCGGGGGGACAGGGGCGTATCAGCCCCAGCATTTT.